This T cell receptor (beta chain) was documented in a study of shared clonotypes between healthy human individuals. General study findings and limits: When compared with the clonotypes that were shared by all four sorted-subset donors, the non-shared clonotypes turned out to have lower generation probabilities.

Some clones are missing from TCRdb's copy, which holds only in-frame ones; the method was immunoSEQ multiplex PCR. In the table there are fewer than 3 million clones, 85% to 95% of which are singletons. The germline V gene has CDR1 GTSNPN and CDR2 SVGIG (reference sequence). The CDR3 totals 11 residues. Trimming pared 4 bases from V and 7 bases from J, leaving 10 bases between. With respect to this clone: Its antigen remains unknown.

The source of this sequence is a man between 18 and 35 years old in good health. Some clones in this sample may be carry-over from other donors' samples. The genes are TRBV30 and TRBJ1-1, with D unclear. The material sequenced was naive CD4+ T cells from PBMCs. The sample's subset: CD45RA+ positively selected. DNA for the CDR3: TGTGCCTGGAAGAGGGCTGGTGAAGCTTTCTTT. Translating it yields CAWKRAGEAFF. The full variable domain, with the rest looked up from reference TRBV30 and TRBJ1-1, is SQTIHQWPATLVQPVGSPLSLECTVEGTSNPNLYWYRQAAGRGLQLLFYSVGIGQISSEVPQNLSASRPQDRQFILSSKKLLLSDSGFYLCAWKRAGEAFFGQGTRLTVV.